The 3 T cell receptor beta chains below were found in one sample sequenced in a study of T cell clones after liver transplantation. Clones were sequenced by immunoSEQ multiplex PCR, and TCRdb holds only the in-frame ones, with some missing. The sample includes roughly 97,000 clones, around 83% of them seen just once. The sample consisted of CD4+ T cells from blood, taken before liver transplant. These receptors were taken from a human donor who received a liver transplant.

V is TRBV4-1 and J is TRBJ2-1; D not resolved. Germline V gene data show CDR1 as MGHRA and CDR2 as YSYEKL. This CDR3 spans 17 amino acids. V was shortened by 1 base and J by 8 bases, with 21 bases between the two germline ends. CDR3 region: CASSQAGRSGRLDEQFF. The DNA of the CDR3 is TGCGCCAGCAGCCAAGCCGGTCGCTCTGGAAGGCTGGATGAGCAGTTCTTC.

V is TRBV28 and J is TRBJ2-7; D gene ambiguous. Per the germline V gene, CDR1 is MDHEN and CDR2 is SYDVKM. V was trimmed by 5 bases and J by 3 bases, leaving 5 bases between them. This CDR3 comprises 11 residues. CDR3 nucleotide sequence: TGTGCCAGCAGTATATACTACGAGCAGTACTTC. This translates into CASSIYYEQYF.

The sample holds a few counts of this clone. The genes are TRBV7-8 and TRBJ1-2, with D possibly matching TRBD1 (5 bases). Germline V gene sequence: CDR1 SGHVS, CDR2 FQNEAQ. Deletions cut 2 bases from V and 5 bases from J, with 12 bases between. This CDR3 has 14 amino acids. The CDR3 nucleotides are TGTGCCAGCAGCTTAAGCAGGGTAGAGTATGGCTACACCTTC. Translation gives CASSLSRVEYGYTF.